The present T cell receptor (beta chain) was sequenced within a study of radiotherapy plus CTLA-4 blockade in lung cancer. The CDR3 has 15 amino acids. CDR1 LGHNT and CDR2 FRNRAP come from the germline V gene. The V and J ends lost 1 base and 0 bases respectively, with 7 bases between them. The protocol was immunoSEQ multiplex PCR, while the TCRdb copy is restricted to in-frame clones and leaves out a portion. The table includes 51,000 or so clones, approximately 76% detected once. Sequencing used peripheral blood, obtained from a patient treated with radiotherapy plus ipilimumab. The V gene is TRBV12-5, the J gene TRBJ2-1; D ambiguous. The TCR originated in a human donor with non-small cell lung cancer who had stable disease on radiotherapy plus ipilimumab. CDR3: CASGLGSSSYNEQFF. The CDR3 DNA sequence: TGTGCTAGTGGTTTGGGCAGTAGCTCCTACAATGAGCAGTTCTTC. The full variable domain, with the rest looked up from reference TRBV12-5 and TRBJ2-1, is DARVTQTPRHKVTEMGQEVTMRCQPILGHNTVFWYRQTMMQGLELLAYFRNRAPLDDSGMPKDRFSAEMPDATLATLKIQPSEPRDSAVYFCASGLGSSSYNEQFFGPGTRLTVL.